The sequence of this TCR beta chain was determined in a study of T cell responses to AZD1222 COVID-19 vaccine. Whole-study findings and limits: Spike was spanned by vaccine-associated CD4 TCRs, with dominance at 160-218 and 743-854. Reports say nearly half of spike-specific TCRs go after unmutated variant regions.

Clones were read by immunoSEQ multiplex PCR, and TCRdb kept only the in-frame ones, dropping some. The table includes around 95,000 clones, roughly 90% detected once. Comment on this clone: Its matching antigen is unknown.

V was shortened by 3 bases and J by 4 bases, with 16 bases between the two germline ends. The length of the CDR3 is 16 residues. Per germline, CDR1 MNHNS and CDR2 SASEGT. The clonotype originates from an adult in good health. This chain uses TRBV6-1 with TRBJ1-5; D gene unclear. The sample here was peripheral blood, taken on day 0 of AZD1222 vaccination. The CDR3 coding sequence is TGTGCCAGCAGTGAGCAAGCTGGGCAAGGAAATCAGCCCCAGCATTTT. Its protein product is CASSEQAGQGNQPQHF.